The TCR beta chain under discussion was sequenced for a study of blood T cells in healthy people across ages. General study results and limits: As naive T cell percentage varied, TCR beta diversity correlated strongly with it. Diversity was higher, and naive CD4+ cells more numerous, in long-lived donors than in aged donors.

Collection of around 10 milliliters of peripheral blood was performed for each donor. PCR was performed a second time for about 7 to 11 cycles using a sample-barcoded 5' primer and a J-beta primer mix. TCRdb reprocessed the 5' RACE reads with MiXCR, giving one entry per CDR3 protein. The sample lists about 1,400,000 distinct CDR3 sequences; roughly 64% were seen once. Germline V gives CDR1 LGHDT, CDR2 YNNKEL (reference sequence). This CDR3 is 14 amino acids long. Unmatched junction bases numbered 5, after V lost 5 bases and J lost 2 bases. This clonotype has more than one count but fewer than ten. What it binds is unknown.

The receptor's source is a young man in good health. The rearrangement links TRBV3-1 to TRBJ2-7, with 8 bases fitting TRBD1. Sequenced sample: blood. The CDR3 reads CASSSWDRPYEQYF. CDR3 in DNA: TGTGCCAGCAGCTCCTGGGACAGGCCCTACGAGCAGTACTTC.